This T cell receptor beta chain was obtained from a study of T cell changes during pregnancy in multiple sclerosis. Clones were read by immunoSEQ multiplex PCR, and TCRdb kept only the in-frame ones, dropping some. In the table there are roughly 87,000 clones, just under 95% of which are singletons. Germline V CDR1 and CDR2: SNHLY, FYNNEI. With 6 bases clipped from V and 5 bases from J, the junction kept 9 bases outside the gene matches. This CDR3 spans 14 amino acids. The sequencing used peripheral blood, collected in the third trimester of pregnancy. J is TRBJ1-1 and V is TRBV2; TRBD1 agrees at 7 bases. This TCR came from a female donor in good health, enrolled as a control in a pregnancy study. CDR3 sequence: CASRVDRAGTEAFF. The CDR3 coding sequence is TGTGCCAGCAGGGTTGACAGGGCGGGTACTGAAGCTTTCTTT.